This T cell receptor beta chain was recovered during a study of shared clonotypes between healthy human individuals. Evenly divided among several immunoSEQ plates was the genomic DNA of each subset. Clones were sequenced by immunoSEQ multiplex PCR, and TCRdb holds only the in-frame ones, with some missing. Here the sample spans 1.6 million or so clones, 95% to 97% being singletons. Germline V gene sequence: CDR1 SGHNT, CDR2 YYREEE (reference sequence). Trimming shortened V by 5 bases and J by 1 base, and 7 bases separated the two germline ends. This CDR3 has 13 residues. This clonotype was sampled from a man aged 30-40 years in good health. This chain uses TRBV5-4 with TRBJ1-3; D not resolved. Material for sequencing was naive CD4+ T cells sorted from blood. The subset is: CD45RA+ positively selected. CDR3 loop: CASRPRSGNTIYF. CDR3 DNA: TGTGCCAGCAGACCGAGATCTGGAAACACCATATATTTT.